The clone carrying this T cell receptor beta chain ranks as medium-sized. The CDR3 has 14 amino acids. V gave up 6 bases and J gave up 8 bases; unmatched junction bases: 6. The sample originates from a study of immune characterization of retroperitoneal liposarcoma. TCRdb reprocessed the PCR reads via MiXCR and lists one record per CDR3 protein. Of about 18,000 distinct CDR3 sequences listed, 37% are singletons. The sequence derives from a male donor with retroperitoneal liposarcoma. Sequencing input: blood. The chain is built from TRBV12-3 or TRBV12-4 and TRBJ2-1; 11 positions match TRBD2. The CDR3 loop reads CASRLAGVSDEQFF. Here the CDR3 DNA reads TGTGCCAGCAGACTAGCGGGAGTGAGTGATGAGCAGTTCTTC.